Below are 25 T cell receptor beta chains sequenced from a single sample in a study of blood T cell repertoires in COVID-19. Produced via immunoSEQ multiplex PCR; TCRdb's table is partial and in-frame only. The sample lists a few hundred thousand clones, about 92% occurring once. Sequenced: PBMCs or T cells enriched from blood (not recorded which). The receptors derive from a man between 18 and 29 years old who had recovered from COVID-19.

V is TRBV7-9 and J is TRBJ2-5; the D is unclear. Trimming took 3 bases from V and 3 from J, leaving 8 bases between them. Germline V gives CDR1 SEHNR, CDR2 FQNEAQ (reference sequence). CDR3 size: 13 residues. CDR3 bases: TGTGCCAGCAGCTTTATCGGTGAAGAGACCCAGTACTTC. Its translation: CASSFIGEETQYF.

The chain couples TRBV5-1 to TRBJ1-4, with D perhaps TRBD1 (6 bases). CDR3 size: 14 residues. Per germline, CDR1 SGHRS and CDR2 YFSETQ. V was shortened by 0 bases and J by 8 bases, with 11 bases between the two germline ends. CDR3 DNA: TGCGCCAGCAGCTTGGCCGGGCAGGGGGAAAAACTGTTTTTT. It is translated as CASSLAGQGEKLFF.

J is TRBJ2-2 and V is TRBV29-1; 8 nucleotides align to TRBD2. CDR3 length: 14 residues. J gave up 6 bases and V 4 bases, and 7 bases lay outside the gene matches. The V gene's germline CDR1 is SQVTM and CDR2 ANQGSEA. As DNA, the CDR3 is TGCAGCGTTGCCTACGGGAGGGCCCCCGGGGAGCTGTTTTTT. As protein: CSVAYGRAPGELFF.

This chain links TRBV19 with TRBJ1-4; unclear D gene. With 4 bases removed from V and 6 bases from J, the gap between germline ends came to 12 bases. Germline CDR1 and CDR2: LNHDA and SQIVND (reference sequence). The CDR3 covers 14 residues. The DNA of the CDR3 is TGTGCCAGTAGTACTCCGGGAAGGGATGAAAAACTGTTTTTT. Its protein is CASSTPGRDEKLFF. The complete variable domain, with remaining parts taken from reference TRBV19 and TRBJ1-4, reads DGGITQSPKYLFRKEGQNVTLSCEQNLNHDAMYWYRQDPGQGLRLIYYSQIVNDFQKGDIAEGYSVSREKKESFPLTVTSAQKNPTAFYLCASSTPGRDEKLFFGSGTQLSVL.

The chain links TRBV4-1 to TRBJ2-7, with TRBD2 matching over 8 bases. Germline loops: CDR1 MGHRA, CDR2 YSYEKL. V trimming: 4 bases; J trimming: 3 bases; junction bases outside the gene matches: 8. CDR3 length: 15 residues. CDR3 in amino acids: CASSLAAGVNYEQYF. DNA for the CDR3: TGCGCCAGCAGCCTTGCAGCGGGAGTGAACTACGAGCAGTACTTC.

Here the CDR3 DNA reads TGTGCCAGCAGTCCCCGGGGGGTGGGGACCGGGGAGCTGTTTTTT. This gives the protein CASSPRGVGTGELFF. The rearrangement links TRBV28 to TRBJ2-2; TRBD2 agrees at 7 bases. V lost 5 bases, J lost 5 bases, and 8 bases stayed unmatched. Germline V gene lookup returns CDR1 MDHEN and CDR2 SYDVKM. This CDR3 has 15 residues.

The chain couples TRBV6-5 to TRBJ1-2, with a weak D call TRBD1 (6 bases). Trimming removed 0 bases at V and 5 bases at J, with 13 bases between. The CDR3 totals 15 residues. Germline V CDR1 and CDR2: MNHEY, SVGAGI. The CDR3 region is CASSYSRGGRYGYTF. CDR3 nucleotides: TGTGCCAGCAGTTACTCGAGGGGGGGTAGGTATGGCTACACCTTC.

This chain connects TRBV19 to TRBJ1-1; possibly TRBD1 for D (5 bases). The germline V gene encodes CDR1 LNHDA and CDR2 SQIVND (reference sequence). Trimming removed 8 bases at V and 4 bases at J, with 20 bases between. The CDR3 extends over 15 amino acids. CDR3 sequence reads: CASCLGGALGTEAFF. In DNA form, the CDR3 reads TGTGCCAGTTGCCTTGGAGGGGCCCTGGGCACTGAAGCTTTCTTT.

This chain joins TRBV28 and TRBJ1-1, with TRBD1 matching 9 bases. The J segment lost 2 bases and the V segment lost 5 bases, leaving 6 bases of the junction unmatched. CDR1 and CDR2 (germline): MDHEN, SYDVKM. The CDR3 is 15 amino acids. CDR3 region: CASSLLTGGNTEAFF. The CDR3 DNA reads as TGTGCCAGCAGTCTCCTAACAGGGGGCAACACTGAAGCTTTCTTT.

The genes are TRBV24-1 and TRBJ2-3, with TRBD2 matching over 7 bases. Germline V gene data show CDR1 as KGHDR and CDR2 as SFDVKD. The V gene end was trimmed by 1 base and the J gene end by 5 bases; junction bases not matched to a gene: 8. The CDR3 is 16 residues long. CDR3 nucleotide sequence: TGTGCCACCAGTGATTTAGGCGGGAGAGAGGTAGATACGCAGTATTTT. It is translated as CATSDLGGREVDTQYF.

The chain uses TRBV7-8 and TRBJ1-1, with TRBD1 identical over 8 bases. This CDR3 has 16 amino acids. Losses at the gene ends were 5 bases for V and 0 bases for J; bases not matched to a gene: 8. CDR1 and CDR2 from the germline V gene are SGHVS and FQNEAQ. The CDR3 here is CASSLWTGSMNTEAFF. DNA of the CDR3: TGTGCCAGCAGCCTATGGACAGGGTCCATGAACACTGAAGCTTTCTTT.

The rearrangement joins TRBV4-1 to TRBJ1-5, with D tentatively TRBD1 (6 bases). Germline lookup yields CDR1 MGHRA and CDR2 YSYEKL. The CDR3 loop spans 15 amino acids. Trimming took off 1 base at V and 3 bases at J, with 10 bases between the two ends. CDR3 nucleotides: TGCGCCAGCAGCCAAGTTGGGGGACACAATCAGCCCCAGCATTTT. Encoded protein: CASSQVGGHNQPQHF.

The chain uses TRBV7-3 and TRBJ1-1, with D uncertain. The CDR3 runs to 15 residues. Germline CDR1 is SGHTA and CDR2 is FQGTGA. V dropped 4 bases and J dropped 2 bases, with 14 bases sitting between them. For the CDR3, the DNA is TGTGCCAGCAGCTCTCCAAAAACAAGAAACACTGAAGCTTTCTTT. Translating it yields CASSSPKTRNTEAFF.

This clone was detected once. CDR3: CASSRAGPYEQYF. CDR3 sequence (DNA): TGTGCCAGCAGCCGGGCGGGACCCTACGAGCAGTACTTC. This chain connects TRBV3-1 (or the pseudogene TRBV3-2) to TRBJ2-7; a possible D gene is TRBD2 (6 bases). CDR3 length: 13 amino acids. V was cut by 4 bases and J by 2 bases, with 9 bases left in between. Germline CDR1 reads LGHDT; CDR2 reads YNNKEL (reference sequence).

The genes are TRBV11-3 and TRBJ2-1; 10 positions match TRBD2. From germline, CDR1 is SGHNT and CDR2 YENEEA. Trimming cost V 5 bases and J 8 bases; bases outside gene matches: 12. This CDR3 is built from 16 residues. The CDR3 protein is CASSLPLAGVKHEQFF. Here the CDR3 DNA reads TGTGCCAGCAGCCTGCCGCTAGCGGGGGTTAAACATGAGCAGTTCTTC.

The chain combines TRBV5-1 with TRBJ2-5, with a tentative D call TRBD2 (6 bases). The CDR3 is made up of 14 amino acids. Germline V gives CDR1 SGHRS, CDR2 YFSETQ. Between the trimmed V and J ends, which lost 2 bases and 2 bases, there was a span of 10 bases. CDR3: CASSFLGGQETQYF. In DNA, the CDR3 is TGCGCCAGCAGCTTCCTTGGGGGGCAAGAGACCCAGTACTTC.

The chain uses TRBV4-2 and TRBJ2-3, with TRBD2 matching 10 bases. The CDR3 consists of 16 residues. Germline assignment: CDR1 LGHNA and CDR2 YNFKEQ. With V trimmed by 0 bases and J by 7 bases, 7 bases remained unmatched. CDR3 DNA sequence: TGTGCCAGCAGCCAAGAATCTAGCGGGAGCTTTTATACGCAGTATTTT. It translates to CASSQESSGSFYTQYF.

V and J are TRBV3-1 (or the pseudogene TRBV3-2) and TRBJ1-3; D possibly corresponds to TRBD1 (5 bases). Germline CDR1 LGHDT, CDR2 YNNKEL (reference sequence). The CDR3 is 17 residues long. The V and J ends lost 0 bases and 1 base respectively, with 13 bases between them. CDR3 coding DNA: TGTGCCAGCAGCCAAGATAGGGGAGGGTGGTCTGGAAACACCATATATTTT. Its translation is CASSQDRGGWSGNTIYF.

The chain employs TRBV5-1 and TRBJ2-1, with 11 bases identical to TRBD2. Germline CDR1 and CDR2: SGHRS and YFSETQ. The V segment lost 5 bases and the J segment 4 bases; nucleotides outside the gene matches: 11. There are 17 residues in the CDR3. The CDR3 nucleotides read TGCGCCAGCAGAAAACTAGCGGGGGATCCGCTATACAATGAGCAGTTCTTC. Its translation is CASRKLAGDPLYNEQFF. The complete variable domain, with remaining parts taken from reference TRBV5-1 and TRBJ2-1, reads KAGVTQTPRYLIKTRGQQVTLSCSPISGHRSVSWYQQTPGQGLQFLFEYFSETQRNKGNFPGRFSGRQFSNSRSEMNVSTLELGDSALYLCASRKLAGDPLYNEQFFGPGTRLTVL.

The rearrangement links TRBV3-1 (or the pseudogene TRBV3-2) to TRBJ1-1; D is unclear. Germline loops: CDR1 LGHDT, CDR2 YNNKEL (reference sequence). The V and J ends lost 1 base and 1 base respectively, with 10 bases between them. The CDR3 is 15 amino acids. CDR3 residues: CASSQVRRGNTEAFF. Written as DNA, the CDR3 is TGTGCCAGCAGCCAAGTGCGCCGGGGGAACACTGAAGCTTTCTTT.

The chain combines TRBV11-3 with TRBJ1-1; D is uncertain. Between the trimmed V and J ends, which lost 0 bases and 1 base, there was a span of 15 bases. Per germline, CDR1 SGHNT and CDR2 YENEEA. This CDR3 spans 17 amino acids. The CDR3 DNA reads TGTGCCAGCAGCTTAGAGGATTCGGGTTCGGGGAACACTGAAGCTTTCTTT. Its protein product is CASSLEDSGSGNTEAFF.

The chain links TRBV28 to TRBJ1-2; TRBD1 is a possible D gene (6 bases). Germline CDR1 and CDR2: MDHEN and SYDVKM. The CDR3 sequence is 13 residues long. V was clipped by 6 bases and J by 6 bases, with 14 bases between them. The CDR3 sequence is CASRRGQTNGYTF. Written as DNA, the CDR3 is TGTGCCAGCAGGCGAGGACAGACGAATGGCTACACCTTC.

The CDR3 region has the DNA TGTGCCAGCAGCTTAGGACAGGGTTCTGGAAACACCATATATTTT. Residues: CASSLGQGSGNTIYF. The gene calls are TRBV7-9 and TRBJ1-3; 7 nucleotides align to TRBD1. J lost 1 base, V lost 1 base, and 1 base had no gene match. CDR3 length: 15 amino acids. CDR1 and CDR2 from the germline V gene are SEHNR and FQNEAQ (reference sequence).

This chain joins TRBV7-9 and TRBJ1-6, with TRBD1 identical over 10 bases. Germline V CDR1 and CDR2: SEHNR, FQNEAQ (reference sequence). The CDR3 runs to 15 residues. The V segment lost 5 bases and the J segment 8 bases; nucleotides outside the gene matches: 6. CDR3 protein: CASSNRQGADSPLHF. CDR3 coding DNA: TGTGCCAGCAGCAATAGACAGGGGGCGGATTCACCCCTCCACTTT.

This sequence joins TRBV5-1 and TRBJ1-2, with 8 bases fitting TRBD1. V was clipped by 2 bases and J by 8 bases; unmatched bases: 5. Germline V gives CDR1 SGHRS, CDR2 YFSETQ. There are 13 residues in the CDR3. CDR3 in amino acids: CASSFGQGQGYTF. The CDR3 nucleotides are TGCGCCAGCAGCTTTGGACAGGGTCAAGGCTACACCTTC. Complete variable domain (other parts from reference TRBV5-1 and TRBJ1-2): KAGVTQTPRYLIKTRGQQVTLSCSPISGHRSVSWYQQTPGQGLQFLFEYFSETQRNKGNFPGRFSGRQFSNSRSEMNVSTLELGDSALYLCASSFGQGQGYTFGSGTRLTVV.